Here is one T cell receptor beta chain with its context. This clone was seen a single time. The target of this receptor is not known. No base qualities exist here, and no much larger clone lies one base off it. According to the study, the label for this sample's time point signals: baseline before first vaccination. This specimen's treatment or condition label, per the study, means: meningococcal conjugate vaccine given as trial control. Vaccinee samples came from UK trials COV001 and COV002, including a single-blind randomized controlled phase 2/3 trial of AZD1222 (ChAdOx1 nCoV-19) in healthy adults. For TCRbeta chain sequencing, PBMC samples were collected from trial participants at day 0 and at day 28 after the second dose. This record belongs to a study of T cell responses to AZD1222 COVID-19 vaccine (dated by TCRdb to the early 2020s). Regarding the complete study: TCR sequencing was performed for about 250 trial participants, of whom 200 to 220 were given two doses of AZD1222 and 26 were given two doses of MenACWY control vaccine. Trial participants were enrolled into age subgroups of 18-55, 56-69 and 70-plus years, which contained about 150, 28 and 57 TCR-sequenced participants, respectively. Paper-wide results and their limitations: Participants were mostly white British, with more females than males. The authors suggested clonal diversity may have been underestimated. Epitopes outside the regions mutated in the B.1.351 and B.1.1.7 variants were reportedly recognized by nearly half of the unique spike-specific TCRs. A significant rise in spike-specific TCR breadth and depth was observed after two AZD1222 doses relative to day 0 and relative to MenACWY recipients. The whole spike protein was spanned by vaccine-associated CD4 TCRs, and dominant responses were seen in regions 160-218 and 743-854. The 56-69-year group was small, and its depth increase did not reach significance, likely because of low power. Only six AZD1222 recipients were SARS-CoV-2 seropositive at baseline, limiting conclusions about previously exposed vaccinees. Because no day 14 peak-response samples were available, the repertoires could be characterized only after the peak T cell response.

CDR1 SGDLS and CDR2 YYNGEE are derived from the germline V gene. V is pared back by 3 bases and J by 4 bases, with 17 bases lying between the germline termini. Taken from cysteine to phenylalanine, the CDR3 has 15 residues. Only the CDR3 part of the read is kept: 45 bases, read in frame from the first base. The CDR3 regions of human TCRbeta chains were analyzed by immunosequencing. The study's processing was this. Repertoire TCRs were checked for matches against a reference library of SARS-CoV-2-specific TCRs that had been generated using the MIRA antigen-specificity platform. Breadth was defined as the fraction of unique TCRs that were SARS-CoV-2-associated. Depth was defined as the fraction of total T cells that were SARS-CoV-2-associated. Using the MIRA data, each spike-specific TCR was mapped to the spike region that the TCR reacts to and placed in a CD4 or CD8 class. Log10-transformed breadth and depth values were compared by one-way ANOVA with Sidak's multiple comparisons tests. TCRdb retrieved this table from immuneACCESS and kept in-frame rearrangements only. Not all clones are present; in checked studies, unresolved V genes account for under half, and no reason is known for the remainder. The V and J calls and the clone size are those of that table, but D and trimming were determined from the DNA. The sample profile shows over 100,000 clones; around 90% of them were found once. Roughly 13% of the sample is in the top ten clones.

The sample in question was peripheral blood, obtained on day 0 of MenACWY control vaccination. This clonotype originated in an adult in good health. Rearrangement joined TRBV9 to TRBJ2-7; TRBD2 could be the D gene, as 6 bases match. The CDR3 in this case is CASSAHGGGAYEQYF. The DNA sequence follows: TGTGCCAGCAGCGCCCACGGAGGAGGGGCGTACGAGCAGTACTTC.